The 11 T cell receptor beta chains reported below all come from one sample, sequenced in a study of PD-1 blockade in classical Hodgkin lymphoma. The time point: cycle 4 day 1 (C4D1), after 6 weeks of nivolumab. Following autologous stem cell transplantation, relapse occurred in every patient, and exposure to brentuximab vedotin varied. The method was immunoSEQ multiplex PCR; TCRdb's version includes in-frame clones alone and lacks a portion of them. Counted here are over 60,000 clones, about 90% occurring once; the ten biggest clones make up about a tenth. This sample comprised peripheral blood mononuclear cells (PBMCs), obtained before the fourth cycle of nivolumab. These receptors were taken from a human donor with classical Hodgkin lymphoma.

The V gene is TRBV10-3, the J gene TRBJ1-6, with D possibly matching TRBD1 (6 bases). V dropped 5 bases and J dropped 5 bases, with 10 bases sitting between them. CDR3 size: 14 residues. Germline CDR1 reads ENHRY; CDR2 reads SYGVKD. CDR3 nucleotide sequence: TGTGCCATCAGTAGGTCAGGGGATAATTCACCCCTCCACTTT. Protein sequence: CAISRSGDNSPLHF.

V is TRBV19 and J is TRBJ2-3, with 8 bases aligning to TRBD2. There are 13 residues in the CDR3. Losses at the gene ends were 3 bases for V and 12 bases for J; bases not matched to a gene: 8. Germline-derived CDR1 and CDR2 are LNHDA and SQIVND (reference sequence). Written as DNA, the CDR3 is TGTGCCAGTAGTATGGGACTAGGGGCCTCCCAGTATTTT. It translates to CASSMGLGASQYF.

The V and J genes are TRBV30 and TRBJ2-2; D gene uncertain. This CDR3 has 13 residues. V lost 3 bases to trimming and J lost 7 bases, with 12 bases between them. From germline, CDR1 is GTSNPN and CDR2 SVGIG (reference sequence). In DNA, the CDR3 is TGTGCCTGGAGGGCATTTCTTGGCGGGGAGCTGTTTTTT. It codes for CAWRAFLGGELFF.

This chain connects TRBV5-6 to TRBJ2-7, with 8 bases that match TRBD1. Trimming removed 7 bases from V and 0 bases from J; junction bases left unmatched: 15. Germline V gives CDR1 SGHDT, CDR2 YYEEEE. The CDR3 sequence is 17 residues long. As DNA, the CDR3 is TGTGCCAGCGGAGCTACTGGACAGGGCACCACCTCCTACGAGCAGTACTTC. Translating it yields CASGATGQGTTSYEQYF.

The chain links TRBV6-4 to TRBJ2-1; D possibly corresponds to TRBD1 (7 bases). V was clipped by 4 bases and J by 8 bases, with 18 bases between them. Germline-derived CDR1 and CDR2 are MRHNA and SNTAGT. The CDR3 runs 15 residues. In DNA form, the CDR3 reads TGTGCCAGCAGTGGGGGGGACAGCCCGGGCGATGAGCAGTTCTTC. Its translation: CASSGGDSPGDEQFF.

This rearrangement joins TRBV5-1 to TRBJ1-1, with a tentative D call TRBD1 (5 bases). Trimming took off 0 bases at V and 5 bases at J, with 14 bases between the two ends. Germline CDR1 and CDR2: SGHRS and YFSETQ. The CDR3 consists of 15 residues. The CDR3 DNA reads TGCGCCAGCAGCTTGGCCAACTGGGGCGAAACTGAAGCTTTCTTT. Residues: CASSLANWGETEAFF. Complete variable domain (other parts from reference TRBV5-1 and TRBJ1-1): KAGVTQTPRYLIKTRGQQVTLSCSPISGHRSVSWYQQTPGQGLQFLFEYFSETQRNKGNFPGRFSGRQFSNSRSEMNVSTLELGDSALYLCASSLANWGETEAFFGQGTRLTVV.

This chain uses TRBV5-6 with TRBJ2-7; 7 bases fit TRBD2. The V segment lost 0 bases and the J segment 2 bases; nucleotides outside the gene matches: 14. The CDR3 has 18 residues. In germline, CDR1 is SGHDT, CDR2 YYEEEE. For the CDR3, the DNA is TGTGCCAGCAGCTTGGAGGTCGGGGGGATCGGGGAGCCCTACGAGCAGTACTTC. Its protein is CASSLEVGGIGEPYEQYF.

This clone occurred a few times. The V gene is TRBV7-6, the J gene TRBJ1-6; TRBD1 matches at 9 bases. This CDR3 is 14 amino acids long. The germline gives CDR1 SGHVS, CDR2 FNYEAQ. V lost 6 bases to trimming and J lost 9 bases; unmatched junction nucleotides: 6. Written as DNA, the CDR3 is TGTGCCAGCAGGTCACAGGGGGCGACTTCACCCCTCCACTTT. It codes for CASRSQGATSPLHF.

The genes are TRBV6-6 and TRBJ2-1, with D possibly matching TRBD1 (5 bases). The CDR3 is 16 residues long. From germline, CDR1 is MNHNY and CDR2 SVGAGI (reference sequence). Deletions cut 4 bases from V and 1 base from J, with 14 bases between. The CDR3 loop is CASSFVSRVSYNEQFF. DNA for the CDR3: TGTGCCAGCAGTTTTGTCTCCAGGGTGTCCTACAATGAGCAGTTCTTC.

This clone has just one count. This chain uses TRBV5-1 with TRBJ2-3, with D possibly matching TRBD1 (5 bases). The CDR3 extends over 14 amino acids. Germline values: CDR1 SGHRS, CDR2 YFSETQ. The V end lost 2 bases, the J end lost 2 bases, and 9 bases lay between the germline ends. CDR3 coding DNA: TGCGCCAGCAGCTTTTCCGGACACACAGATACGCAGTATTTT. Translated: CASSFSGHTDTQYF.

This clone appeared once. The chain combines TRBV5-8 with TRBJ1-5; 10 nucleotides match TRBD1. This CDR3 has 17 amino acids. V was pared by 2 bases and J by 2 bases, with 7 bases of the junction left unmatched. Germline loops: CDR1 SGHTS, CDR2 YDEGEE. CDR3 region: CASSFDRGRVGNQPQHF. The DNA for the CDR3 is TGTGCCAGCAGCTTTGACAGGGGGCGCGTTGGCAATCAGCCCCAGCATTTT.